Given below is one TCR beta chain in context. As yet, its antigen is unknown. Those who donated were healthy bone marrow donors. These donors counted as nominally healthy when sampled, but unrecorded immune exposures were likely. Both 60 Vbeta primers and 13 Jbeta primers went into the PCR. The method was immunoSEQ multiplex PCR; TCRdb's version includes in-frame clones alone and lacks a portion of them. Of roughly 130,000 clones in the sample, 50% to 75% were seen once. This entry belongs to a study of cytomegalovirus exposure and HLA in healthy donors. Overall study: An earlier analysis identified under 130 million unique TCR beta sequences in about 179 million T cells. Study observations and caveats: Later, TCR association rates were found to vary by HLA locus, highest for DRB1 and lowest for HLA-C.

This receptor was obtained from a woman in her thirties or forties in good health and CMV-seropositive. Sample: PBMCs.

The CDR3 nucleotides are TGTGCCAGCAGTGAATCCCCGAAGCGGGGGACCTACAATGAGCAGTTCTTC. It encodes CASSESPKRGTYNEQFF. The chain is built from TRBV25-1 and TRBJ2-1, with 8 nucleotides matching TRBD2. V gave up 1 base and J gave up 2 bases; unmatched junction bases: 7. The germline CDR1 and CDR2 sequences are MGHDK and SYGVNS. The CDR3 is 17 residues long.